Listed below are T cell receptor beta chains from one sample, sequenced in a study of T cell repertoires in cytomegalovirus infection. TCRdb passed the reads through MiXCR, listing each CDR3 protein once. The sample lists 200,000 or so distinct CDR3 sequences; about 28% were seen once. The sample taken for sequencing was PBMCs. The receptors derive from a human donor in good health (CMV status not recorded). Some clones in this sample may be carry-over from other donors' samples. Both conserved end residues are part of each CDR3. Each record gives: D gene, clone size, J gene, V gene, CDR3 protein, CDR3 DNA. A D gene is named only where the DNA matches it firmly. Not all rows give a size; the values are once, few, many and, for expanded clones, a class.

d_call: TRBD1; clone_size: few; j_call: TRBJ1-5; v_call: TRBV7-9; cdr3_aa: CASSLGGTGEAQPQHF; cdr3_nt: TGTGCCAGCAGCTTAGGAGGGACAGGGGAGGCTCAGCCCCAGCATTTT
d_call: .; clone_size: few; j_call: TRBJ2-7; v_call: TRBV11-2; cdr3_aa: CASSLVGGGSRYEQYF; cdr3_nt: TGTGCCAGCAGCTTAGTTGGGGGGGGCAGCCGCTACGAGCAGTACTTC
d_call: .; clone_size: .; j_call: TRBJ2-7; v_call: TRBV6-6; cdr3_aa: CASQTDPYEQYF; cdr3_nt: TGTGCCAGCCAAACAGATCCCTACGAGCAGTACTTC
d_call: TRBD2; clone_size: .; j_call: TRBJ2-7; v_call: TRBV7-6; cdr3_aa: CASSFGGGASYEQYF; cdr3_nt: TGTGCCAGCAGCTTCGGCGGGGGGGCCTCCTACGAGCAGTACTTC
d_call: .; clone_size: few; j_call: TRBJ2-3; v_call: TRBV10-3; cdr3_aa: CAISDVGSSTDTQYF; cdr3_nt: TGTGCCATCAGTGATGTCGGGAGTAGCACAGATACGCAGTATTTT
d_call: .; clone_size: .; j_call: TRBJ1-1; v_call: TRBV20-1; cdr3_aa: CSAPREGDTEAFF; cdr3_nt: TGCAGTGCACCCCGGGAGGGAGACACTGAAGCTTTCTTT
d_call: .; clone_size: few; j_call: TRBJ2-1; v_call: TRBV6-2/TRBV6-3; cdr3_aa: CASTYGFEGQFF; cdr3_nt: TGTGCCAGCACCTACGGGTTTGAAGGGCAGTTCTTC
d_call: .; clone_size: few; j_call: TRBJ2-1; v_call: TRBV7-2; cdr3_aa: CASSLAGELYNEQFF; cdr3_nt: TGTGCCAGCAGCTTAGCGGGGGAACTCTACAATGAGCAGTTCTTC
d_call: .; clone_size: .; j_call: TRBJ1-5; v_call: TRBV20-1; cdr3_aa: CSAVQGSNQPQHF; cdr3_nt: TGCAGTGCTGTCCAGGGGAGCAATCAGCCCCAGCATTTT
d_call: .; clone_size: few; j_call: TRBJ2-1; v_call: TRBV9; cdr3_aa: CASSVRGGSGRFYNEQFF; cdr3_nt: TGTGCCAGCAGCGTCAGGGGGGGAAGCGGACGGTTCTACAATGAGCAGTTCTTC
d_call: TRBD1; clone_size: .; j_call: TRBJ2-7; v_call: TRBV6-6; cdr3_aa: CASSYEGQGAHEQYF; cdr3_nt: TGTGCCAGCAGTTACGAAGGACAGGGCGCCCACGAGCAGTACTTC
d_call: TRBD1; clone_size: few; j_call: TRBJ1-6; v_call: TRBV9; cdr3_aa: CASSVAGTGLVALHF; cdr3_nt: TGTGCCAGCAGCGTAGCCGGGACAGGACTAGTGGCCCTCCACTTT
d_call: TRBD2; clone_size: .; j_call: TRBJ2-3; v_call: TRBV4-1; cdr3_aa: CASSQGGLAGNTQYF; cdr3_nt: TGCGCCAGCAGCCAAGGAGGGCTAGCGGGGAATACGCAGTATTTT
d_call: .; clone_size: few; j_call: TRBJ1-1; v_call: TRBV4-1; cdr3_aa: CASSQVRDEAFF; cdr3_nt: TGCGCCAGCAGCCAAGTCAGGGATGAAGCTTTCTTT
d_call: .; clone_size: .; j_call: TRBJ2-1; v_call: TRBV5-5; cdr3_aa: CASSVGPHNEQFF; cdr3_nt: TGTGCCAGCAGCGTCGGCCCCCACAATGAGCAGTTCTTC
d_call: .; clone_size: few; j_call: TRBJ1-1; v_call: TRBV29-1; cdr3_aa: CSVLTHRAMDTEAFF; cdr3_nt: TGCAGCGTTCTGACGCATCGGGCGATGGACACTGAAGCTTTCTTT
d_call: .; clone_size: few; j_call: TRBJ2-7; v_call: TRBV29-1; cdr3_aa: CSVVGAYEQYF; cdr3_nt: TGCAGCGTTGTCGGGGCGTACGAGCAGTACTTC
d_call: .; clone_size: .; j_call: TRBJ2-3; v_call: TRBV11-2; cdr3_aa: CASTLDQRKYF; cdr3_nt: TGTGCCAGCACCTTAGACCAGCGGAAGTATTTT
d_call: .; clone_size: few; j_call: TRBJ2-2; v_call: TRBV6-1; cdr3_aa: CASSELGFSNTGELFF; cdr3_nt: TGTGCCAGCAGTGAACTCGGATTCTCGAACACCGGGGAGCTGTTTTTT
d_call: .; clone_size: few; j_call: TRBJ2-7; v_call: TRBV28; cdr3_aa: CASSLSTPTYEQYF; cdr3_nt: TGTGCCAGCAGTTTATCGACTCCAACCTACGAGCAGTACTTC
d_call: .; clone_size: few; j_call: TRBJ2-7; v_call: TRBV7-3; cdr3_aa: CASSLNPGGDEQYF; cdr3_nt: TGTGCCAGCAGCTTAAACCCAGGAGGGGACGAGCAGTACTTC
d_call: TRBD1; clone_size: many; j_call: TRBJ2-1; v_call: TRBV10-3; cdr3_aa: CASLRDRGQGSYNEQFF; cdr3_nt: TGTGCCAGCCTCCGGGACAGGGGCCAAGGGTCCTACAATGAGCAGTTCTTC
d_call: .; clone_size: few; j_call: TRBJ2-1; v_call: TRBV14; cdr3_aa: CASSQDNSFYNEQFF; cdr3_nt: TGTGCCAGCAGCCAAGATAACAGTTTCTACAATGAGCAGTTCTTC
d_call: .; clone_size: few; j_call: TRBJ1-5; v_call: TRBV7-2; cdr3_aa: CASSPPGGLSNQPQHF; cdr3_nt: TGTGCCAGCAGCCCCCCGGGGGGGTTAAGCAATCAGCCCCAGCATTTT
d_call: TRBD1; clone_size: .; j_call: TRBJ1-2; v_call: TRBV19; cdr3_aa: CASEDRRGYYGYTF; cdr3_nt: TGTGCCAGCGAGGACAGGCGCGGTTACTATGGCTACACCTTC
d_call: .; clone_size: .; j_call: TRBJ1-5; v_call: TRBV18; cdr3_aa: CASSPFDQGGDQPQHF; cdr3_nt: TGTGCCAGCTCACCATTCGACCAGGGAGGAGACCAGCCCCAGCATTTT
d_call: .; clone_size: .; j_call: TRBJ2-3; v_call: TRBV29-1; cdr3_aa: CSAAETDTQYF; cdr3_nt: TGCAGCGCTGCTGAGACAGATACGCAGTATTTT
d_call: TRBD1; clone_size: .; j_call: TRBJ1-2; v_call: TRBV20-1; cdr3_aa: CSALTGGDGYTF; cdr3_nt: TGCAGTGCTTTGACAGGGGGGGATGGCTACACCTTC
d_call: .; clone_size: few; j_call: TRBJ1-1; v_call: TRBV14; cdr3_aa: CASSQETRAEAFF; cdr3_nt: TGTGCCAGCAGCCAAGAGACGAGGGCTGAAGCTTTCTTT
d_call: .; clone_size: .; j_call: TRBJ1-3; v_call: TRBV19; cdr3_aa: CASIERTGSAGNTIYF; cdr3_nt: TGTGCCAGTATAGAGAGGACGGGATCAGCTGGAAACACCATATATTTT
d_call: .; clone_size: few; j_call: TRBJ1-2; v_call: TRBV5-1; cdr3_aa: CASSLETGQAAGYTF; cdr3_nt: TGCGCCAGCAGCTTGGAGACGGGACAAGCGGCCGGCTACACCTTC
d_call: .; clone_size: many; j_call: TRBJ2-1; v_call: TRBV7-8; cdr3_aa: CASSLGTYNEQFF; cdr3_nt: TGTGCCAGCAGCTTAGGGACATACAATGAGCAGTTCTTC
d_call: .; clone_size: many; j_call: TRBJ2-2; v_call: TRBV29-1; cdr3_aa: CSVERRTGGELFF; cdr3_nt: TGCAGCGTTGAAAGGCGGACCGGCGGGGAGCTGTTTTTT
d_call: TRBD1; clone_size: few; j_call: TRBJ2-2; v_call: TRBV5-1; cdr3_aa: CASSRDRTGELFF; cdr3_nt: TGCGCCAGCAGCAGGGACAGGACCGGGGAGCTGTTTTTT
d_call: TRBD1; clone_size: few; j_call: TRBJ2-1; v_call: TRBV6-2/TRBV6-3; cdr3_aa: CASSDTGGAYNEQFF; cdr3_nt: TGTGCCAGCAGTGATACAGGGGGCGCTTACAATGAGCAGTTCTTC
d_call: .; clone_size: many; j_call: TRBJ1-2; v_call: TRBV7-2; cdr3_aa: CASSQAVGGYYGYTF; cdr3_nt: TGTGCCAGCAGCCAGGCGGTAGGGGGATACTATGGCTACACCTTC
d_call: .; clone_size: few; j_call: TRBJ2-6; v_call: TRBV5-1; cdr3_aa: CASSFGGPVSGANVLTF; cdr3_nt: TGCGCCAGCAGCTTTGGTGGGCCGGTCTCTGGGGCCAACGTCCTGACTTTC
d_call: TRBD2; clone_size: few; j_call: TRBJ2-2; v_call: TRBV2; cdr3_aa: CASKGRLAQHVFF; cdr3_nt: TGTGCCAGCAAAGGAAGACTAGCTCAGCATGTGTTTTTT
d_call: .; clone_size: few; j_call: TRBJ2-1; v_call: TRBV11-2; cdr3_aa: CASSPRRNNEQFF; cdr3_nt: TGTGCCAGCAGCCCAAGGAGAAACAATGAGCAGTTCTTC